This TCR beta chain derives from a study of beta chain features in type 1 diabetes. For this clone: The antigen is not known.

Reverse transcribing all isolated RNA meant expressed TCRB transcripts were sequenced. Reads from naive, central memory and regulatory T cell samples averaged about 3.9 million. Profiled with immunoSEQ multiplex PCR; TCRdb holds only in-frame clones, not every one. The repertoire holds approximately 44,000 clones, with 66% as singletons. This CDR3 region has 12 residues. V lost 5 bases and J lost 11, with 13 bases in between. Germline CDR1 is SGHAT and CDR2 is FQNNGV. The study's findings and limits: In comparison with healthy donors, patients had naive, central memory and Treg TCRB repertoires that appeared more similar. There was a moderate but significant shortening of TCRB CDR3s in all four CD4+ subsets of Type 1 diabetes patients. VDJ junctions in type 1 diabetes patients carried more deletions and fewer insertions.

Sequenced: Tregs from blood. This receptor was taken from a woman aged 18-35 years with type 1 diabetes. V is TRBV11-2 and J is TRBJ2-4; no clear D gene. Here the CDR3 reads CASSQYSDLQYF. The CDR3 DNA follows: TGTGCCAGCAGCCAGTATTCAGATCTTCAGTACTTC.